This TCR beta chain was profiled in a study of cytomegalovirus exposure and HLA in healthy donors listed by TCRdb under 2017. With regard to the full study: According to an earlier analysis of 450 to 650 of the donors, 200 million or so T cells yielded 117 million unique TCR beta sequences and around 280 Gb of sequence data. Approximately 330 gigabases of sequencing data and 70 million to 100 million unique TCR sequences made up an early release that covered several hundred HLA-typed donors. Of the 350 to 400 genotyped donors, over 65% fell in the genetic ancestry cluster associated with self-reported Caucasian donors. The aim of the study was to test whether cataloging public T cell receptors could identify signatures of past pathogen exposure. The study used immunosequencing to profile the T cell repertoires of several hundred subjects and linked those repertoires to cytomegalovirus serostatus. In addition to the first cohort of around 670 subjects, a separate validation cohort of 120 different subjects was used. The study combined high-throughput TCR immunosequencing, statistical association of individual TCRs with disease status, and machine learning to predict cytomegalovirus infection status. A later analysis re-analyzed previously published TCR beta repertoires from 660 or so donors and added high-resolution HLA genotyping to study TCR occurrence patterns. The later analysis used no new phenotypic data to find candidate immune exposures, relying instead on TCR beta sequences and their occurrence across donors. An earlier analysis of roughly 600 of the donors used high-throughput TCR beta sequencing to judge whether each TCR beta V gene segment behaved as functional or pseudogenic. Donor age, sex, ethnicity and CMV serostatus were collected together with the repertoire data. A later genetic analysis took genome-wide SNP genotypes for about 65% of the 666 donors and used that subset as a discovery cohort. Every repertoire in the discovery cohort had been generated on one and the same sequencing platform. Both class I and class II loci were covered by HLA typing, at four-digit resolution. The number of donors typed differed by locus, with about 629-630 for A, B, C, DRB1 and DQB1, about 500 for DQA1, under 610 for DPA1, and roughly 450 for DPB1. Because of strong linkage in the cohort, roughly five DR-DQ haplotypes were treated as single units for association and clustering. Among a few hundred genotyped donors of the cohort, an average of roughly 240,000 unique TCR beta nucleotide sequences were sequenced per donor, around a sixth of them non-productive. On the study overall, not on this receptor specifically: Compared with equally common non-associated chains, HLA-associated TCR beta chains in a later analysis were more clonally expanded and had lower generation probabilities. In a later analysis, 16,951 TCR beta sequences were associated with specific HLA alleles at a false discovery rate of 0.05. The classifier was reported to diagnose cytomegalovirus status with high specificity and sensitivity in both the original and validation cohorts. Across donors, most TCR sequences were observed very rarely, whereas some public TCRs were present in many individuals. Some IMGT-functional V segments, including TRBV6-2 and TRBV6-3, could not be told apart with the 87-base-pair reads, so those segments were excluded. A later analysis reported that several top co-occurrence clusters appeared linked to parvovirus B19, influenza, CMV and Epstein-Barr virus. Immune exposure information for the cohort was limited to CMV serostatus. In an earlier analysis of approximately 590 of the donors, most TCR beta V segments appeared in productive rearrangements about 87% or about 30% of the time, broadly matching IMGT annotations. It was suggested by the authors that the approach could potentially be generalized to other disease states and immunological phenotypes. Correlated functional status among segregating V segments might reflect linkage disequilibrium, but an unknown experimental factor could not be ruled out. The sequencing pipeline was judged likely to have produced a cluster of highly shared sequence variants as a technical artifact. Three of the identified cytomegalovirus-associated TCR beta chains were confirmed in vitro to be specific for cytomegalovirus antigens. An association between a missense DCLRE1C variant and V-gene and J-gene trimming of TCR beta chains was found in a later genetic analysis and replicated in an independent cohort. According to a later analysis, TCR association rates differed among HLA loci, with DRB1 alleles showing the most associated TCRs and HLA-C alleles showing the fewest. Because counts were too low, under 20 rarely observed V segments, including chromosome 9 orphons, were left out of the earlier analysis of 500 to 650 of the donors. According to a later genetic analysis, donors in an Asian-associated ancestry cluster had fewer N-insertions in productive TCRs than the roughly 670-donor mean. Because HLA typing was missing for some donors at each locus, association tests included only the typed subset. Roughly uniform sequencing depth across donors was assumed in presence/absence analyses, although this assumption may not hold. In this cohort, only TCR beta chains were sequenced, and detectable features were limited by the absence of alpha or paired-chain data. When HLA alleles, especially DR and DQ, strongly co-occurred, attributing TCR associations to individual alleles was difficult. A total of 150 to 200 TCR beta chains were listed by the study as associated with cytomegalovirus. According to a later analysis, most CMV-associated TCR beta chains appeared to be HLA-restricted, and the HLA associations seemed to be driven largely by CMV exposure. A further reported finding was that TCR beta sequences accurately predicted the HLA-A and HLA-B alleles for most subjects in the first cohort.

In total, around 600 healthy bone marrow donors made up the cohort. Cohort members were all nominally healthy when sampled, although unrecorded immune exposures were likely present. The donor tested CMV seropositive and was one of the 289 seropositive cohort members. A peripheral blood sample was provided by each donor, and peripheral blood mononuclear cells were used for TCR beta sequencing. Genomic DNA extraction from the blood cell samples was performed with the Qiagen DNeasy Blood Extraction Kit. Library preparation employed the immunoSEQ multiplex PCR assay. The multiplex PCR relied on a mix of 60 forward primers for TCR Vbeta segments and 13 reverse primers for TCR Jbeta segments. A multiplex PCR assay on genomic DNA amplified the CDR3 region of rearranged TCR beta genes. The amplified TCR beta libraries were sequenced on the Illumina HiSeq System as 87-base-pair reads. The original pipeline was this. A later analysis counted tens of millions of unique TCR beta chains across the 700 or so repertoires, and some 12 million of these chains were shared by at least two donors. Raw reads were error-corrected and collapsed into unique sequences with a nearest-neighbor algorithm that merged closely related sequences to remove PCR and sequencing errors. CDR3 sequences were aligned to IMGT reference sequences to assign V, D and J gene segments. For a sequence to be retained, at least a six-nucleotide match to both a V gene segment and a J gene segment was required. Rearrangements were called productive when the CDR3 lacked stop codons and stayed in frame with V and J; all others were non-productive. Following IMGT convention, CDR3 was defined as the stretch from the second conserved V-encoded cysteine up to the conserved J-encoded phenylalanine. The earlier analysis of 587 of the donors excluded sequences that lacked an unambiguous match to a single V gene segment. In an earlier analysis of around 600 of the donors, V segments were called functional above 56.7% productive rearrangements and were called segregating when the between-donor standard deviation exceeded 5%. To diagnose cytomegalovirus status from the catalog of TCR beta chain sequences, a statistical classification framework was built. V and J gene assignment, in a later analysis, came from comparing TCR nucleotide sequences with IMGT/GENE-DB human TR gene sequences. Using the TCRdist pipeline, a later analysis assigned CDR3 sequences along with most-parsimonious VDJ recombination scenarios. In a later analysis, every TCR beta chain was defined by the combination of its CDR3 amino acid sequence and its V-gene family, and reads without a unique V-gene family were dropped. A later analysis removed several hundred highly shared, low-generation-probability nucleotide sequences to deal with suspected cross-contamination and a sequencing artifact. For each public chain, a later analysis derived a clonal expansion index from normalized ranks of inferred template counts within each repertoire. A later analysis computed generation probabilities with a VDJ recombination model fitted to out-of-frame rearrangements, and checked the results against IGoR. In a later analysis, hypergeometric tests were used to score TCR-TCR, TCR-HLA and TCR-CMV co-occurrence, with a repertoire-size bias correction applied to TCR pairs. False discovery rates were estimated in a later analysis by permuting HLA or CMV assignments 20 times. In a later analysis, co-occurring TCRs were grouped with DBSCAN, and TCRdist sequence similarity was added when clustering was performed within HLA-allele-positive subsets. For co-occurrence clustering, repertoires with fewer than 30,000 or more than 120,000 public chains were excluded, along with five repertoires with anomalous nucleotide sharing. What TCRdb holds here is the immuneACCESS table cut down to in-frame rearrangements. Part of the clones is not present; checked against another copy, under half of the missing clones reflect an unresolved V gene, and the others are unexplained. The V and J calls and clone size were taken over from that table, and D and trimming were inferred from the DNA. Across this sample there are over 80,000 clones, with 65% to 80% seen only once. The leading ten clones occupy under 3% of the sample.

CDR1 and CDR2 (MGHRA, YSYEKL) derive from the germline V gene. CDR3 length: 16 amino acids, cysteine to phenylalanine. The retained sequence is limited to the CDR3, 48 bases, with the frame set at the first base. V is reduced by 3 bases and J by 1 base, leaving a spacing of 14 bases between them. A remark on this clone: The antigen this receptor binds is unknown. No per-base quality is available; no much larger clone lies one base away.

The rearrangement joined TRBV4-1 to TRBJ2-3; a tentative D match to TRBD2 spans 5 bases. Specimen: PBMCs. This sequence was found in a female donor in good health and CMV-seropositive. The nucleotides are TGCGCCAGCAGCCATCTTACTAGTGTTGGCACAGATACGCAGTATTTT. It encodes CASSHLTSVGTDTQYF.